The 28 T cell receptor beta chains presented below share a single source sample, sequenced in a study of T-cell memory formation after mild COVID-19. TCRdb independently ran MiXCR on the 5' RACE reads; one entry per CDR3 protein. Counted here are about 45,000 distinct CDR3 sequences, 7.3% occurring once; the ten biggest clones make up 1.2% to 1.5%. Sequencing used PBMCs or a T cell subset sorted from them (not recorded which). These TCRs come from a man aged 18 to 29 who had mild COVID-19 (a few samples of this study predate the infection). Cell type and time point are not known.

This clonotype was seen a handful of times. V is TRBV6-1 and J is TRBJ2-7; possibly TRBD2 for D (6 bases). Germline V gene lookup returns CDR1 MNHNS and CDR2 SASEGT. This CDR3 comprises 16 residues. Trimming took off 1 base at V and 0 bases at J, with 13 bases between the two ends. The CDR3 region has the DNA TGTGCCAGCAGTGAAGTTGTTACAGCGGGCTCCTACGAGCAGTACGTC. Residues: CASSEVVTAGSYEQYV.

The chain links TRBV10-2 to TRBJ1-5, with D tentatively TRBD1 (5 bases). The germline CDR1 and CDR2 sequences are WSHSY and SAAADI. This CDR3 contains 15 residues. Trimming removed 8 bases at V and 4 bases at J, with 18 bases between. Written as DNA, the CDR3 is TGCGCCAGCCACCCACGGGGTGGGGGAAATCAGCCCCAGCATTTT. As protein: CASHPRGGGNQPQHF.

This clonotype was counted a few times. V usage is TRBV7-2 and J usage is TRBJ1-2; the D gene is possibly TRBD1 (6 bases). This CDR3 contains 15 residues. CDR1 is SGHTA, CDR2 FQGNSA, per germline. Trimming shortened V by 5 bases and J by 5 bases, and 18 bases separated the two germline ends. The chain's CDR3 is CASSVTSGTQYGYTF. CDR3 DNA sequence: TGTGCCAGCAGCGTCACGTCTGGGACACAATATGGCTACACCTTC.

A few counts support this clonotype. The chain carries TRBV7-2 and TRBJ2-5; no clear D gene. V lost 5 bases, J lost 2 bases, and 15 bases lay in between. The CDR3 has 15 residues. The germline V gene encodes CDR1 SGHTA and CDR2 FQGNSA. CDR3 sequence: CASSRTYYRQETQYF. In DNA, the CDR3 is TGTGCCAGCAGCCGAACATATTATCGACAAGAGACCCAGTACTTC.

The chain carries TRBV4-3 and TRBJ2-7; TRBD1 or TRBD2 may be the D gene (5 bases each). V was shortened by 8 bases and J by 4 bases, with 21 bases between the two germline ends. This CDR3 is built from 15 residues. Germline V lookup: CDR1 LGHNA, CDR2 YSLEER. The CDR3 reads CASAGRQGEGYEQYF. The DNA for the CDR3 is TGCGCCAGCGCTGGACGGCAGGGTGAGGGATACGAGCAGTACTTC.

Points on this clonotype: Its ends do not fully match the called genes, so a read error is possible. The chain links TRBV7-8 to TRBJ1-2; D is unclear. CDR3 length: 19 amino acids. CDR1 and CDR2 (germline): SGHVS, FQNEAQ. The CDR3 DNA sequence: TGTGCCAGCAGCTTAGCGCGAATAAGACCCCGGCCGCCTACTAATGGCTACAACTTC. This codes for CASSLARIRPRPPTNGYNF.

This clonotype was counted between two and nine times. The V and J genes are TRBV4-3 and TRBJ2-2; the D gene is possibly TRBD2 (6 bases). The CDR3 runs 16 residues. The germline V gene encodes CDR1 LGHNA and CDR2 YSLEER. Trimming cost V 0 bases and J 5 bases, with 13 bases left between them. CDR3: CASSQDPGRGTGELFF. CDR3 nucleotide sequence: TGCGCCAGCAGCCAAGACCCGGGACGGGGGACCGGGGAGCTGTTTTTT.

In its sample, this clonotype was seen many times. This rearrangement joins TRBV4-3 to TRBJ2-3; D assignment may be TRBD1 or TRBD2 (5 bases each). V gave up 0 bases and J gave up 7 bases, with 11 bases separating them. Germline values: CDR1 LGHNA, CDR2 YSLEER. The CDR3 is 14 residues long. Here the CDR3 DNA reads TGCGCCAGCAGCCAAGATCAGGGAGTTAATACGCAGTATTTT. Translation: CASSQDQGVNTQYF.

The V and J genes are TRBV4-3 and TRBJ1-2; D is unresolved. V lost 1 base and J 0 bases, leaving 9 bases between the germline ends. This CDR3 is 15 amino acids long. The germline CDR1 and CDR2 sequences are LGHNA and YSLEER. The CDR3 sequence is CASSQGPASNYGYTF. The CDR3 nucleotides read TGCGCCAGCAGCCAAGGACCAGCGTCTAACTATGGCTACACCTTC.

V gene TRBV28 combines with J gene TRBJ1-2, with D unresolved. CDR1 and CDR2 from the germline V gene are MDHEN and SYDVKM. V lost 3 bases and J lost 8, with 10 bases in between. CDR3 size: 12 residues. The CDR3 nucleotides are TGTGCCAGCAGTTTTGGGGTAGACGGCTACACCTTC. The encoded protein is CASSFGVDGYTF.

CDR3 coding DNA: TGTGCCAGCAGTTTCCGTGGGGGGCAGAACACTGAAGCTTTCTTT. It yields the protein CASSFRGGQNTEAFF. The chain couples TRBV28 to TRBJ1-1; the D gene is possibly TRBD1 (6 bases). CDR1 is MDHEN and CDR2 is SYDVKM in the germline V gene. CDR3 size: 15 residues. V was shortened by 3 bases and J by 1 base, with 12 bases between the two germline ends.

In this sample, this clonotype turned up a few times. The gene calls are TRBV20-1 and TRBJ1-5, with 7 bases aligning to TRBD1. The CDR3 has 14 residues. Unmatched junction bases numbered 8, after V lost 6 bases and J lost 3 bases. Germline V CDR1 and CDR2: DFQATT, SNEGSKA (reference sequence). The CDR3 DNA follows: TGCAGTGCGAAGACAGGGCATAACAATCAGCCCCAGCATTTT. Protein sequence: CSAKTGHNNQPQHF.

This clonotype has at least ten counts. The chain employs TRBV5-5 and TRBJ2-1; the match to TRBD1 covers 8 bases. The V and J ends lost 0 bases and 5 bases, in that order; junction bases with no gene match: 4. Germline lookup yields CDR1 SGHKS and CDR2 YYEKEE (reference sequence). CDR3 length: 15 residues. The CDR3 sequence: CASSLGTGPHNEQFF. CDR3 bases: TGTGCCAGCAGCTTGGGGACAGGGCCCCACAATGAGCAGTTCTTC.

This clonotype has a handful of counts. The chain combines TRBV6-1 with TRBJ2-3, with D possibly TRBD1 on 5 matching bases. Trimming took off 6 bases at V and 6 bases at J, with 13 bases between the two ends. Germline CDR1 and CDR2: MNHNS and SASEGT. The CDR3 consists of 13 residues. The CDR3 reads CASRWGAGDTQYF. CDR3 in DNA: TGTGCCAGCAGGTGGGGCGCTGGGGATACGCAGTATTTT.

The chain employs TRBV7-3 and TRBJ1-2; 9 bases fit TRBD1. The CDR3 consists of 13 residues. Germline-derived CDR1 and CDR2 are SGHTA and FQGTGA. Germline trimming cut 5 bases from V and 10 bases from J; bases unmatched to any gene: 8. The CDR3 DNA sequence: TGTGCCAGCAGCCCTGGGACAGGGAACGACTACACCTTC. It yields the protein CASSPGTGNDYTF.

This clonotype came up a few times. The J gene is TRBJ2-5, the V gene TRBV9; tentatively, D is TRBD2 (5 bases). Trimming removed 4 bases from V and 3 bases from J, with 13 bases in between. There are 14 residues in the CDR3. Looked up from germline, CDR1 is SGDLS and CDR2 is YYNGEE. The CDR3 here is CASSRLAGEETQYF. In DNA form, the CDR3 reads TGTGCCAGCAGCCGGCTAGCTGGGGAAGAGACCCAGTACTTC.

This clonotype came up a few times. CDR3 DNA sequence: TGTGCCAGCAGCCCTAGCGGGGGGGCATCCCCGGGCGAGCAGTACGTC. It translates to CASSPSGGASPGEQYV. The chain carries TRBV6-2 or TRBV6-3 and TRBJ2-7; 12 bases fit TRBD2. Per germline, CDR1 MNHEY and CDR2 SVGEGT. V shed 6 bases and J 6 bases; nucleotides not matched to a gene: 12. The CDR3 runs 16 residues.

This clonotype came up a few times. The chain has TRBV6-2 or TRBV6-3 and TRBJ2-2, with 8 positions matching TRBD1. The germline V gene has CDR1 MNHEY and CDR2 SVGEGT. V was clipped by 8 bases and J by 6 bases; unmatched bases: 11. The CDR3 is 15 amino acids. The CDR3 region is CASGAQGAPSGELFF. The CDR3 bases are TGTGCCAGCGGGGCCCAGGGGGCCCCATCCGGGGAGCTGTTTTTT.

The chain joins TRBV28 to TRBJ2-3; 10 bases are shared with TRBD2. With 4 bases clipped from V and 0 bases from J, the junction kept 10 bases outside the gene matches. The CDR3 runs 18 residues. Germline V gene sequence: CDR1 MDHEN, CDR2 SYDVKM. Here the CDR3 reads CASSYPPSGGLSTDTQYF. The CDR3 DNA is TGTGCCAGCAGTTATCCACCTAGCGGGGGCCTCAGCACAGATACGCAGTATTTT.

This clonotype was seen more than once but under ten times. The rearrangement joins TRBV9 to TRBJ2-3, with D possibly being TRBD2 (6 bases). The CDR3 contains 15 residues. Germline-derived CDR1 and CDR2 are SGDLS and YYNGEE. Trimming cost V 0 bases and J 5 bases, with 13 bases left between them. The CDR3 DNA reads TGTGCCAGCAGCGTAGGGGCGGGGTCCGGAGATACGCAGTATTTT. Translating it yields CASSVGAGSGDTQYF.

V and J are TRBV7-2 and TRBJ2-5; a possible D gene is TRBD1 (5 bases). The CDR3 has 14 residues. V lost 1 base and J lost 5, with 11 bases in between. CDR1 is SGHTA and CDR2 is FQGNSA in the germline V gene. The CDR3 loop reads CASSLEGWGETQYF. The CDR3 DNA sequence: TGTGCCAGCAGCTTAGAGGGCTGGGGCGAGACCCAGTACTTC.

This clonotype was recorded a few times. The CDR3 reads CASSLGLINYEQYV. DNA for the CDR3: TGTGCCAGCAGTTTAGGGCTCATAAACTACGAGCAGTACGTC. This chain links TRBV12-3 or TRBV12-4 with TRBJ2-7; D not certain. V was shortened by 1 base and J by 3 bases, with 10 bases between the two germline ends. CDR3 size: 14 residues.

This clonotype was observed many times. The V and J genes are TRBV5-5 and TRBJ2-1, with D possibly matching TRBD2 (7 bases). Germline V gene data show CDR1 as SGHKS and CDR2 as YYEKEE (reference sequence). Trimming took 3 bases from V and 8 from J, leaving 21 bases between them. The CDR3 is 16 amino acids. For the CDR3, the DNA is TGTGCCAGCAGCTCCGGTCTGGGGGGGCATATCGATGAGCAGTTCTTC. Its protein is CASSSGLGGHIDEQFF.

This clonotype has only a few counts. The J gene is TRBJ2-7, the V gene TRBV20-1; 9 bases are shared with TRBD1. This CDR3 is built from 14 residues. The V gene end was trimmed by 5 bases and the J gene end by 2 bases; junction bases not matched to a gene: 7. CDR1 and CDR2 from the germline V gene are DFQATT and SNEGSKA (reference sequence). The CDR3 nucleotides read TGCAGTGCTTACCCCCGGGACAGGGCCTACGAGCAGTACTTC. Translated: CSAYPRDRAYEQYF.

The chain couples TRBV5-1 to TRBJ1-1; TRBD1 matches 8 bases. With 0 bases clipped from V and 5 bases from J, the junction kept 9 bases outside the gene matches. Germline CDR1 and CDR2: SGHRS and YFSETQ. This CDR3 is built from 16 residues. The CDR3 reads CASSLGTTGGRTEAFF. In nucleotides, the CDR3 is TGCGCCAGCAGCTTGGGCACCACAGGGGGAAGGACTGAAGCTTTCTTT. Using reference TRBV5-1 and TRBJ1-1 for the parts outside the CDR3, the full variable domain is KAGVTQTPRYLIKTRGQQVTLSCSPISGHRSVSWYQQTPGQGLQFLFEYFSETQRNKGNFPGRFSGRQFSNSRSEMNVSTLELGDSALYLCASSLGTTGGRTEAFFGQGTRLTVV.

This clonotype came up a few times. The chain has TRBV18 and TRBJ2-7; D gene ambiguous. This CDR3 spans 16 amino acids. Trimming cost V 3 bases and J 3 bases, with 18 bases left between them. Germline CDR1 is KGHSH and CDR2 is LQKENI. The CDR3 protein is CASSPMDASRGYEQYF. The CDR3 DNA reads TGTGCCAGCTCACCGATGGACGCATCCCGCGGCTACGAGCAGTACTTC.

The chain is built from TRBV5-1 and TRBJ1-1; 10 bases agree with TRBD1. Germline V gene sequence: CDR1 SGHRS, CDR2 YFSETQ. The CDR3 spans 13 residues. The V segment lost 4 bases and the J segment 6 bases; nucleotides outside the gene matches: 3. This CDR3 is CASSVGQGAEAFF. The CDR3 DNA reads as TGCGCCAGCAGCGTCGGACAGGGGGCTGAAGCTTTCTTT.

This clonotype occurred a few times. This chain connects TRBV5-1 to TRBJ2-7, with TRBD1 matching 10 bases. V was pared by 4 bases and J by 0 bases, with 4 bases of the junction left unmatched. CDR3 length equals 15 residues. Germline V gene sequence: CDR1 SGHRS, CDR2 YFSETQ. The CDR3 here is CASSGQGGGSYEQYF. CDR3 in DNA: TGCGCCAGCAGCGGACAGGGGGGCGGCTCCTACGAGCAGTACTTC.